This entry concerns a single TCR beta chain. The antigen is undetermined. V dropped 11 bases and J dropped 4 bases, with 12 bases sitting between them. Germline loops: CDR1 MNHNY, CDR2 SVGAGI (reference sequence). This CDR3 region has 12 residues. This PCR relied on a set of 60 Vbeta primers and 13 Jbeta primers. Clones were sequenced by immunoSEQ multiplex PCR, and TCRdb holds only the in-frame ones, with some missing. In the table there are more than 65,000 clones, about 74% of which are singletons. The data originate from a study of cytomegalovirus exposure and HLA in healthy donors. Study-level results: The records held CMV serostatus as the only immune exposure information.

The chain links TRBV6-6 to TRBJ2-1; a weak D match, TRBD2 (5 bases). The receptor was isolated from a man aged 35 to 55 in good health and CMV-seronegative. Sequencing was done on a sample of PBMCs. CDR3 sequence (DNA): TGTGCCGCTCAGGACTTGTACAATGAGCAGTTCTTC. This sequence encodes CAAQDLYNEQFF.